One and the same sample provided the 13 T cell receptor beta chains below, sequenced in a study of T cell changes during pregnancy in multiple sclerosis. Repertoires were generated with immunoSEQ multiplex PCR, while TCRdb's copy carries only in-frame clones and drops some. The sample records approximately 100,000 clones, around 90% being singletons. The starting material was peripheral blood, obtained in the second trimester of pregnancy. These TCRs come from a female donor with multiple sclerosis, enrolled in a pregnancy study.

The chain carries TRBV27 and TRBJ2-7, with 8 bases lining up with TRBD1. The trim removed 5 bases at V and 4 bases at J, leaving 7 bases unmatched. Germline V CDR1 and CDR2: MNHEY, SMNVEV (reference sequence). The CDR3 is 14 residues long. CDR3 DNA: TGTGCCAGCAGTGCCTGGGGACAGGAGTACGAGCAGTACTTC. Encoded protein: CASSAWGQEYEQYF.

The rearrangement uses TRBV10-3 and TRBJ2-3, with 7 bases matching TRBD2. Germline-derived CDR1 and CDR2 are ENHRY and SYGVKD. The CDR3 totals 14 residues. Losses at the gene ends were 3 bases for V and 2 bases for J; bases not matched to a gene: 2. CDR3 in DNA: TGTGCCATCAGTGACGGGGGGTTCACAGATACGCAGTATTTT. Amino acids: CAISDGGFTDTQYF.

The chain is built from TRBV28 and TRBJ2-6, with TRBD1 identical over 7 bases. The J segment lost 4 bases and the V segment lost 6 bases, leaving 6 bases of the junction unmatched. CDR3 length: 15 amino acids. Germline CDR1 and CDR2: MDHEN and SYDVKM. CDR3 amino acids: CASSLTGAGANVLTF. The CDR3 DNA sequence: TGTGCCAGCAGCCTAACAGGGGCCGGGGCCAACGTCCTGACTTTC.

This clone was seen many times. V is TRBV10-2 and J is TRBJ1-5; TRBD1 is a possible D gene (6 bases). Per germline, CDR1 WSHSY and CDR2 SAAADI. The V and J ends lost 2 bases and 6 bases respectively, with 8 bases between them. The CDR3 totals 13 residues. CDR3 region: CASSEDRFQPQHF. CDR3 DNA: TGCGCCAGCAGTGAGGACAGGTTTCAGCCCCAGCATTTT.

The V gene is TRBV28, the J gene TRBJ1-2, with TRBD1 identical over 7 bases. The V and J ends lost 5 bases and 8 bases, in that order; junction bases with no gene match: 14. The CDR3 contains 15 residues. Germline loops: CDR1 MDHEN, CDR2 SYDVKM. CDR3 sequence: CASSPTGKGAKGYTF. The CDR3 DNA follows: TGTGCCAGCAGTCCAACAGGGAAGGGGGCGAAGGGCTACACCTTC.

This sequence joins TRBV13 and TRBJ2-7; TRBD2 matches at 9 bases. With 5 bases clipped from V and 3 bases from J, the junction kept 5 bases outside the gene matches. The CDR3 length is 14 residues. Germline V gives CDR1 PRHDT, CDR2 FYEKMQ (reference sequence). The CDR3 DNA sequence: TGTGCCAGCAGCGTCCTAGCGGGACACTACGAGCAGTACTTC. Residues: CASSVLAGHYEQYF.

The rearrangement links TRBV13 to TRBJ2-1; TRBD2 matches 14 bases. The CDR3 runs 15 residues. Germline V gene data show CDR1 as PRHDT and CDR2 as FYEKMQ (reference sequence). The trim removed 4 bases at V and 6 bases at J, leaving 2 bases unmatched. This CDR3 is CASSSGLAGANEQFF. CDR3 sequence (DNA): TGTGCCAGCAGCTCGGGACTAGCGGGAGCCAATGAGCAGTTCTTC.

A single count supports this clone. V usage is TRBV28 and J usage is TRBJ2-3; D is ambiguous. This CDR3 comprises 13 residues. Germline V gene data show CDR1 as MDHEN and CDR2 as SYDVKM. Trimming left V 6 bases short and J 2 bases short, with 9 bases between. The CDR3: CASSYHLTDTQYF. The CDR3 DNA follows: TGTGCCAGCAGCTACCACCTCACAGATACGCAGTATTTT. Full variable domain (remainder filled in from reference TRBV28 and TRBJ2-3): DVKVTQSSRYLVKRTGEKVFLECVQDMDHENMFWYRQDPGLGLRLIYFSYDVKMKEKGDIPEGYSVSREKKERFSLILESASTNQTSMYLCASSYHLTDTQYFGPGTRLTVL.

V gene TRBV7-9 combines with J gene TRBJ2-7; 11 bases fit TRBD2. CDR1 and CDR2 (germline): SEHNR, FQNEAQ (reference sequence). V lost 6 bases to trimming and J lost 2 bases; unmatched junction nucleotides: 6. This CDR3 is 15 amino acids long. The chain's CDR3 is CASRSGTSGPYEQYF. CDR3 in DNA: TGTGCCAGCAGGTCCGGGACTAGCGGCCCCTACGAGCAGTACTTC.

The gene calls are TRBV5-1 and TRBJ1-2; no firm D call. Germline values: CDR1 SGHRS, CDR2 YFSETQ. Trimming removed 4 bases at V and 4 bases at J, with 11 bases between. This CDR3 has 13 residues. The CDR3 loop reads CASSEATVYGYTF. The CDR3, as DNA: TGCGCCAGCAGCGAGGCCACCGTCTATGGCTACACCTTC. The variable domain in full, completed from reference TRBV5-1 and TRBJ1-2, reads KAGVTQTPRYLIKTRGQQVTLSCSPISGHRSVSWYQQTPGQGLQFLFEYFSETQRNKGNFPGRFSGRQFSNSRSEMNVSTLELGDSALYLCASSEATVYGYTFGSGTRLTVV.

The chain recombines TRBV28 with TRBJ2-7, with 7 bases fitting TRBD1. Germline CDR1 reads MDHEN; CDR2 reads SYDVKM. The CDR3 sequence is 14 residues long. J was trimmed by 5 bases and V by 2 bases; bases with no gene match: 6. The CDR3 here is CASSLIRGLDEQYF. In nucleotides, the CDR3 is TGTGCCAGCAGTTTAATTAGGGGGCTGGACGAGCAGTACTTC.

This clone was picked up one time. V and J are TRBV7-8 and TRBJ2-7, with D perhaps TRBD1 (6 bases). The CDR3 length is 15 residues. The V and J ends lost 7 bases and 1 base respectively, with 17 bases between them. The germline CDR1 and CDR2 sequences are SGHVS and FQNEAQ. The CDR3 bases are TGTGCCAGCACCTCCGGAACAGGGCGGTCCTACGAGCAGTACTTC. It yields the protein CASTSGTGRSYEQYF.

The V call is TRBV7-9, the J call TRBJ1-2; 8 bases are shared with TRBD1. The J segment lost 0 bases and the V segment lost 5 bases, leaving 14 bases of the junction unmatched. CDR1 SEHNR and CDR2 FQNEAQ come from the germline V gene (reference sequence). The CDR3 covers 18 residues. The CDR3 coding sequence is TGTGCCAGCAGCCCGTCATTTCTACAGGGGGAAGCTAACTATGGCTACACCTTC. Its protein product is CASSPSFLQGEANYGYTF.